This T cell receptor (beta chain) was retrieved from a study of T-cell reconstitution after alpha-beta-depleted transplantation in children. Germline V gene data show CDR1 as SGHRS and CDR2 as YFSETQ. The CDR3 is made up of 16 amino acids. V lost 0 bases, J lost 2 bases, and 13 bases lay in between. During its preparation, the TCRbeta library received unique molecular identifiers. TCRdb processed the PCR reads anew with MiXCR; each CDR3 protein has one entry. The table shows approximately 200,000 distinct CDR3 sequences, with more than 14% occurring only once. This clonotype was detected ten times or more.

Sequenced here: PBMCs from the stem cell graft donor, sampled from the stem cell graft. The V and J genes are TRBV5-1 and TRBJ2-3; D is unresolved. This receptor was obtained from a human donor who donated a stem cell graft to a child with acute lymphoblastic leukemia. The CDR3 DNA sequence: TGCGCCAGCAGCTTGGACTTCCGGGCCCCCACAGATACGCAGTATTTT. Amino acids: CASSLDFRAPTDTQYF.